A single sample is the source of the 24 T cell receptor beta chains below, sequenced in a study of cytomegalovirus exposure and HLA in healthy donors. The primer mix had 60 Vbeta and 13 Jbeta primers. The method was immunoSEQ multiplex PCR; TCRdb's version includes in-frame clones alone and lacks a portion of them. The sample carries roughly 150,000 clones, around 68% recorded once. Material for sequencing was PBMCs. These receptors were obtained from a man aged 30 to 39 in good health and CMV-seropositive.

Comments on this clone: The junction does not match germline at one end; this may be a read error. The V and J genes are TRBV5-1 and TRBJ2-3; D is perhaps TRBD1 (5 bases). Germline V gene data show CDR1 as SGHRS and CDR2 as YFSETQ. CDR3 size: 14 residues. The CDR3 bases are TGCACCAGCAGCCCAGGGCCTAGCACAGATACGCAGTATTTT. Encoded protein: CTSSPGPSTDTQYF.

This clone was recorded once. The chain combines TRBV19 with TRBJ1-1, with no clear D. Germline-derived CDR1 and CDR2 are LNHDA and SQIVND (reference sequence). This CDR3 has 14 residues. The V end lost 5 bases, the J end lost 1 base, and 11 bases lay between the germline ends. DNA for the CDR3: TGTGCCAGTAGTCGGTACAGTCAGAACACTGAAGCTTTCTTT. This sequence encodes CASSRYSQNTEAFF.

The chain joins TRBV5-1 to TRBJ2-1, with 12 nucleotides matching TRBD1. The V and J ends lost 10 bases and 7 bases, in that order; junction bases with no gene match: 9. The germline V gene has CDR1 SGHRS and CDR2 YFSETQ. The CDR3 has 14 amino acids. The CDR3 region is CASNVGQGANEQFF. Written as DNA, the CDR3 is TGCGCCTCTAATGTGGGACAGGGGGCTAATGAGCAGTTCTTC.

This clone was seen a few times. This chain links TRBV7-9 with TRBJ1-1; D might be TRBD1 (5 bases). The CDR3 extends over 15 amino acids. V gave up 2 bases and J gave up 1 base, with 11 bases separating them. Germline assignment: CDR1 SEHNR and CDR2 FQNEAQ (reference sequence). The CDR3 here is CASSLRGKGNTEAFF. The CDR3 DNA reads TGTGCCAGCAGCTTAAGGGGTAAGGGGAACACTGAAGCTTTCTTT.

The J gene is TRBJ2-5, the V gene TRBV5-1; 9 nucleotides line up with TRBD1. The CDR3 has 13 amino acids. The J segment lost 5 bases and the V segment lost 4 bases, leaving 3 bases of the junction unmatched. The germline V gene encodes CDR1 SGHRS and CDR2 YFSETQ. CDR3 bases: TGCGCCAGCAGCCCTGGGACAGGGGAGACCCAGTACTTC. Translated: CASSPGTGETQYF.

CDR3 amino acids: CASSGGQDSNSPLHF. DNA of the CDR3: TGTGCCAGCAGCGGCGGACAGGATTCTAATTCACCCCTCCACTTT. The chain combines TRBV9 with TRBJ1-6; TRBD1 matches at 7 bases. The germline gives CDR1 SGDLS, CDR2 YYNGEE. CDR3 length: 15 residues. J lost 6 bases, V lost 3 bases, and 6 bases had no gene match.

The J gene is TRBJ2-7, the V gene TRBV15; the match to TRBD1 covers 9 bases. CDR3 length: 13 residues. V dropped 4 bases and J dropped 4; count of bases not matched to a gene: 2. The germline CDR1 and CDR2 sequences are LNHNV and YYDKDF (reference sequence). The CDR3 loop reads CATSIDRGYEQYF. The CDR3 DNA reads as TGTGCCACCAGCATAGACAGGGGGTACGAGCAGTACTTC.

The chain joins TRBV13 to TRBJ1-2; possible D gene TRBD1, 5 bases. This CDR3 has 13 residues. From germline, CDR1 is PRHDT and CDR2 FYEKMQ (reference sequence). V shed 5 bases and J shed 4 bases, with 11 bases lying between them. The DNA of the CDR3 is TGTGCCAGCAGCCCCGGACAAACCTATGGCTACACCTTC. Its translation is CASSPGQTYGYTF.

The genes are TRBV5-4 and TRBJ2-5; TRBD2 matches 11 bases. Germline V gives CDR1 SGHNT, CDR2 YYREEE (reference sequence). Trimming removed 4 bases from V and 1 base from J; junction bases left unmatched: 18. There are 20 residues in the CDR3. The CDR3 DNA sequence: TGTGCCAGCAGCCCAACCCTAGGCCTAGCGGGAGGTGTTTCCCAAGAGACCCAGTACTTC. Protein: CASSPTLGLAGGVSQETQYF. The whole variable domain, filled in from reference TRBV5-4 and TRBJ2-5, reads ETGVTQSPTHLIKTRGQQVTLRCSSQSGHNTVSWYQQALGQGPQFIFQYYREEENGRGNFPPRFSGLQFPNYSSELNVNALELDDSALYLCASSPTLGLAGGVSQETQYFGPGTRLLVL.

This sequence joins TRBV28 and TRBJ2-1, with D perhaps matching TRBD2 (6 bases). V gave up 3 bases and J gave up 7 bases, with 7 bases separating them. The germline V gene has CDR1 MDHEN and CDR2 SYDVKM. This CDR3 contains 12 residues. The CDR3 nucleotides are TGTGCCAGCAGTTTGGCGGGGAATGAGCAGTTCTTC. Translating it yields CASSLAGNEQFF.

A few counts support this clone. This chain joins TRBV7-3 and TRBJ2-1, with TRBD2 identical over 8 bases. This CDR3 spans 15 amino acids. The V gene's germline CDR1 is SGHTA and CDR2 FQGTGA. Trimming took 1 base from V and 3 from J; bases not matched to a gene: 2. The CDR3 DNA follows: TGTGCCAGCAGCTTAATTGGGACTAGCTACAATGAGCAGTTCTTC. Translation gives CASSLIGTSYNEQFF.

CDR3 sequence reads: CASSPPGYTSSGNTIYF. The CDR3 DNA is TGTGCCAGCAGCCCCCCAGGTTACACGAGCTCTGGAAACACCATATATTTT. This chain connects TRBV28 to TRBJ1-3; D not resolved. Trimming cost V 6 bases and J 0 bases, with 18 bases left between them. The CDR3 contains 17 residues. Germline-derived CDR1 and CDR2 are MDHEN and SYDVKM.

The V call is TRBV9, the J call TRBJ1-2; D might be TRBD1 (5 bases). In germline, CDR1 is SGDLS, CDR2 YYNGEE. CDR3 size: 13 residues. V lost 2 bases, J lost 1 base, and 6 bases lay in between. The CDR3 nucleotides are TGTGCCAGCAGCGTCCAGGGTAACTATGGCTACACCTTC. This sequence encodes CASSVQGNYGYTF.

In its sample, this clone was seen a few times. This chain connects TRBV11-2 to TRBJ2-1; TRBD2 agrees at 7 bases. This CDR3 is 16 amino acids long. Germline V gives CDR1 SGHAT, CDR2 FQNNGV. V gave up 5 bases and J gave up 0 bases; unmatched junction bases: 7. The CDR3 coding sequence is TGTGCCAGCAGCGCCATGGGGGGGAGCTCCTACAATGAGCAGTTCTTC. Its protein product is CASSAMGGSSYNEQFF.

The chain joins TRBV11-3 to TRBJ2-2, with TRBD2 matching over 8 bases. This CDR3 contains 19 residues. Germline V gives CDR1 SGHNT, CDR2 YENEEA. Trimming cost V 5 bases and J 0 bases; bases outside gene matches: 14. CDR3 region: CASSPTWISGKTNTGELFF. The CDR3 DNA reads TGTGCCAGCAGCCCTACGTGGATTAGCGGGAAAACGAACACCGGGGAGCTGTTTTTT.

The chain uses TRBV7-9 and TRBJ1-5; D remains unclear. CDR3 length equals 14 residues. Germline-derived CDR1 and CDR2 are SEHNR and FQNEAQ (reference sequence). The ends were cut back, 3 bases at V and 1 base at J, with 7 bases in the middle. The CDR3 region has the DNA TGTGCCAGCAGCTTTAGCGAGAGCAATCAGCCCCAGCATTTT. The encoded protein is CASSFSESNQPQHF.

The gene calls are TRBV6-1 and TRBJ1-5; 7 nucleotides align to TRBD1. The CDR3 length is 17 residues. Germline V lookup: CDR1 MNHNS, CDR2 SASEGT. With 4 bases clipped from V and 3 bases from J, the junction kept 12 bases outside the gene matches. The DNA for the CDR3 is TGTGCCAGCAGTGGCAGGGGGATTCAGGGTGCCAATCAGCCCCAGCATTTT. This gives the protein CASSGRGIQGANQPQHF.

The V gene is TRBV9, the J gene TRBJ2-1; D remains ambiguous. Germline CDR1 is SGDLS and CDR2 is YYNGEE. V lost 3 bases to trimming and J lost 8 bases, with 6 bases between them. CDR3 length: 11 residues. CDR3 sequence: CASSGSDEQFF. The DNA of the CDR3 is TGTGCCAGCAGCGGTAGTGATGAGCAGTTCTTC.

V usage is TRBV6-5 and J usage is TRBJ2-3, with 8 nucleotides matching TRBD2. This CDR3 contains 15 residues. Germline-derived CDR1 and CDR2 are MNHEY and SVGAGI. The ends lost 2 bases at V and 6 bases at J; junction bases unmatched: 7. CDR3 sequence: CASSYLAGGGDTQYF. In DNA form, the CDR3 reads TGTGCCAGCAGTTACCTGGCGGGAGGTGGTGATACGCAGTATTTT.

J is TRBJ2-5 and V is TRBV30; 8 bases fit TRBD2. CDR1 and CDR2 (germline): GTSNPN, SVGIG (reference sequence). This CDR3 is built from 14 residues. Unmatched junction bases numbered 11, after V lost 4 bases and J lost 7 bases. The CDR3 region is CAWTRGGREWTQYF. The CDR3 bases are TGTGCCTGGACCCGGGGGGGCAGGGAGTGGACCCAGTACTTC.

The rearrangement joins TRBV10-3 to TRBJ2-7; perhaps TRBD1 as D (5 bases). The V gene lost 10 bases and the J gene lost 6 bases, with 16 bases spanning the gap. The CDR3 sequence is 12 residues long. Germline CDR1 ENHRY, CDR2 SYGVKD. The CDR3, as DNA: TGTGCCACCGGACAATCTGGCGGCGAGCAGTACTTC. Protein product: CATGQSGGEQYF.

The CDR3 nucleotides read TGTGCCAGCAGTGAAAGAACAGGAATATATAATTCACCCCTCCACTTT. As protein: CASSERTGIYNSPLHF. The rearrangement uses TRBV25-1 and TRBJ1-6; D is perhaps TRBD1 (5 bases). V lost 2 bases to trimming and J lost 4 bases, with 12 bases between them. This CDR3 is 16 amino acids long. The germline CDR1 and CDR2 sequences are MGHDK and SYGVNS.

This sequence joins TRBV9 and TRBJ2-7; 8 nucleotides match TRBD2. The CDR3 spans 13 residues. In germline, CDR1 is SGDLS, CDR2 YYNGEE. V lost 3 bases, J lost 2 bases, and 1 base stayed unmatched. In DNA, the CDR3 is TGTGCCAGCAGCGCGGGACTAGCCTACGAGCAGTACTTC. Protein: CASSAGLAYEQYF.

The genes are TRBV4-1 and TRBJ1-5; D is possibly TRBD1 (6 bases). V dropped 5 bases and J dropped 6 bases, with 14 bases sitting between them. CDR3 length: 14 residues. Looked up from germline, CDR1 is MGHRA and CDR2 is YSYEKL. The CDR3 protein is CASSSVRGGQPQHF. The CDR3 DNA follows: TGCGCCAGCAGCTCAGTCAGGGGTGGTCAGCCCCAGCATTTT.